Below, 21 T cell receptor beta chains from the same sample are listed, as sequenced in a study of blood T cell repertoires in COVID-19. Measured with immunoSEQ multiplex PCR; TCRdb has only the in-frame clones, and not every one. The repertoire holds 210,000 or so clones, 78% seen once, with around 2.8% in the top ten. The specimen was peripheral blood. These TCRs come from a woman aged 80 or over with active or convalescent COVID-19.

The J gene is TRBJ1-1, the V gene TRBV5-1, with D possibly being TRBD1 (5 bases). V was shortened by 3 bases and J by 1 base, with 10 bases between the two germline ends. The V gene's germline CDR1 is SGHRS and CDR2 YFSETQ. CDR3 size: 14 residues. CDR3 in DNA: TGCGCCAGCAGCTCTATGACAGAGAACACTGAAGCTTTCTTT. It specifies CASSSMTENTEAFF. The variable domain in full, completed from reference TRBV5-1 and TRBJ1-1, reads KAGVTQTPRYLIKTRGQQVTLSCSPISGHRSVSWYQQTPGQGLQFLFEYFSETQRNKGNFPGRFSGRQFSNSRSEMNVSTLELGDSALYLCASSSMTENTEAFFGQGTRLTVV.

The chain combines TRBV7-2 with TRBJ2-7, with TRBD2 matching over 10 bases. In germline, CDR1 is SGHTA, CDR2 FQGNSA. The CDR3 runs to 18 residues. V lost 1 base, J lost 6 bases, and 15 bases stayed unmatched. The CDR3 DNA reads as TGTGCCAGCAGCTTAGAAGGACTAGCGGCGGGAGCCCCGCTCGAGCAGTACTTC. Residues: CASSLEGLAAGAPLEQYF. Variable domain in full (rest from reference TRBV7-2 and TRBJ2-7): GAGVSQSPSNKVTEKGKDVELRCDPISGHTALYWYRQSLGQGLEFLIYFQGNSAPDKSGLPSDRFSAERTGGSVSTLTIQRTQQEDSAVYLCASSLEGLAAGAPLEQYFGPGTRLTVT.

The genes are TRBV6-1 and TRBJ2-7; D might be TRBD2 (5 bases). V lost 2 bases to trimming and J lost 4 bases, with 12 bases between them. This CDR3 has 14 residues. CDR1 and CDR2 (germline): MNHNS, SASEGT. The CDR3 DNA sequence: TGTGCCAGCAGTGAAAACGGACTGACTTACGAGCAGTACTTC. Translating gives CASSENGLTYEQYF.

This clone was seen a few times. J is TRBJ1-3 and V is TRBV11-2; a possible D gene is TRBD1 (6 bases). CDR1 SGHAT and CDR2 FQNNGV come from the germline V gene. V was shortened by 9 bases and J by 2 bases, with 17 bases between the two germline ends. This CDR3 is 15 amino acids long. CDR3 region: CASIPGRGPGNTIYF. CDR3 DNA: TGTGCCAGTATCCCCGGGCGGGGGCCTGGAAACACCATATATTTT.

The V call is TRBV28, the J call TRBJ1-1; 11 nucleotides match TRBD1. This CDR3 is built from 16 residues. Germline V gene data show CDR1 as MDHEN and CDR2 as SYDVKM. With 2 bases clipped from V and 4 bases from J, the junction kept 6 bases outside the gene matches. CDR3 bases: TGTGCCAGCAGTTTAACCCCCGGGACAGGGGGCACTGAAGCTTTCTTT. Its translation is CASSLTPGTGGTEAFF.

The chain has TRBV11-2 and TRBJ1-5; no clear D. The germline gives CDR1 SGHAT, CDR2 FQNNGV. Trimming shortened V by 4 bases and J by 7 bases, and 8 bases separated the two germline ends. The CDR3 runs 12 residues. The CDR3 here is CASSSLGQPQHF. DNA of the CDR3: TGTGCCAGCAGCTCCCTGGGCCAGCCCCAGCATTTT.

The chain has TRBV28 and TRBJ1-3; no definite D call. The CDR3 has 15 residues. Germline V gene sequence: CDR1 MDHEN, CDR2 SYDVKM. V was pared by 4 bases and J by 2 bases, with 12 bases between. The CDR3 loop reads CASSSNNPTGNTIYF. CDR3 nucleotide sequence: TGTGCCAGCAGTTCGAACAACCCAACTGGAAACACCATATATTTT.

The rearrangement links TRBV5-4 to TRBJ2-7; a possible D gene is TRBD2 (5 bases). Germline CDR1 SGHNT, CDR2 YYREEE (reference sequence). V lost 3 bases and J lost 5, with 9 bases in between. This CDR3 region has 12 residues. DNA for the CDR3: TGTGCCAGCAGCTCTACTAGTGACGAGCAGTACTTC. This codes for CASSSTSDEQYF.

The chain links TRBV7-5 to TRBJ2-7; TRBD2, the table's D call, lacks a check against the DNA. TRBV7-5 is noted as a pseudogene. The CDR3 is 20 residues long. DNA of the CDR3: TGTGCCAGAAGCGTAGCCCTCGGGCTAGCGGGGGGGCCGGGGCGCTACGAGCAGTACTTC. This translates into CARSVALGLAGGPGRYEQYF.

The CDR3 loop is CASGVQTWDRGSNTQYF. DNA for the CDR3: TGTGCCAGCGGGGTGCAGACCTGGGACAGAGGGTCAAATACGCAGTATTTT. The chain employs TRBV28 and TRBJ2-3; 7 bases are shared with TRBD1. The CDR3 runs 17 residues. Per the germline V gene, CDR1 is MDHEN and CDR2 is SYDVKM. With 8 bases clipped from V and 7 bases from J, the junction kept 21 bases outside the gene matches. The complete variable domain, with remaining parts taken from reference TRBV28 and TRBJ2-3, reads DVKVTQSSRYLVKRTGEKVFLECVQDMDHENMFWYRQDPGLGLRLIYFSYDVKMKEKGDIPEGYSVSREKKERFSLILESASTNQTSMYLCASGVQTWDRGSNTQYFGPGTRLTVL.

This clone came up once. This chain connects TRBV3-1 (or the pseudogene TRBV3-2) to TRBJ2-1; 8 bases fit TRBD2. Germline V gene data show CDR1 as LGHDT and CDR2 as YNNKEL (reference sequence). CDR3 length: 17 amino acids. The J segment lost 6 bases and the V segment lost 1 base, leaving 11 bases of the junction unmatched. This chain's CDR3 is CASSQVTGFGGGNEQFF. CDR3 nucleotide sequence: TGTGCCAGCAGCCAAGTAACTGGGTTCGGGGGGGGCAATGAGCAGTTCTTC.

This sequence joins TRBV2 and TRBJ2-1; tentatively, D is TRBD2 (6 bases). V lost 6 bases and J lost 14, with 14 bases in between. There are 11 residues in the CDR3. Germline V lookup: CDR1 SNHLY, CDR2 FYNNEI. The DNA for the CDR3 is TGTGCCAGCAGCGAGGGGACTGGGGAGTTCTTC. It specifies CASSEGTGEFF.

This clone was observed a handful of times. The V gene is TRBV3-1 (or the pseudogene TRBV3-2), the J gene TRBJ1-2, with D hard to call. CDR1 and CDR2 (germline): LGHDT, YNNKEL (reference sequence). The CDR3 spans 13 residues. V gave up 1 base and J gave up 2 bases, with 5 bases separating them. The CDR3 region has the DNA TGTGCCAGCAGCCAAGCCAGGAACTATGGCTACACCTTC. This sequence encodes CASSQARNYGYTF.

The V gene is TRBV28, the J gene TRBJ1-5, with D possibly matching TRBD1 (6 bases). CDR1 and CDR2 (germline): MDHEN, SYDVKM. CDR3 length: 14 residues. Between the trimmed V and J ends, which lost 5 bases and 6 bases, there was a span of 14 bases. The CDR3 sequence is CASSELQGGQPQHF. The CDR3 DNA reads as TGTGCCAGCAGTGAGCTACAGGGTGGTCAGCCCCAGCATTTT.

The chain combines TRBV6-2 or TRBV6-3 with TRBJ1-1; 9 bases are shared with TRBD1. CDR1 is MNHEY, CDR2 SVGEGT, per germline. There are 16 residues in the CDR3. With 6 bases clipped from V and 6 bases from J, the junction kept 14 bases outside the gene matches. The DNA of the CDR3 is TGTGCCAGCAGCAGCCGGGACAGGGATCGGTTCGCTGAAGCTTTCTTT. It codes for CASSSRDRDRFAEAFF.

This clone was counted a few times. J is TRBJ1-5 and V is TRBV7-8; the match to TRBD1 covers 8 bases. In germline, CDR1 is SGHVS, CDR2 FQNEAQ. V lost 4 bases to trimming and J lost 0 bases; unmatched junction nucleotides: 5. The CDR3 covers 16 residues. The CDR3 region is CASSSQGALSNQPQHF. As DNA, the CDR3 is TGTGCCAGCAGCTCCCAGGGGGCACTTAGCAATCAGCCCCAGCATTTT.

The chain couples TRBV5-1 to TRBJ2-7; a possible D gene is TRBD1 (5 bases). Germline V lookup: CDR1 SGHRS, CDR2 YFSETQ. The CDR3 contains 15 residues. Trimming pared 0 bases from V and 3 bases from J, leaving 13 bases between. The CDR3 protein is CASSLVAGSVYEQYF. For the CDR3, the DNA is TGCGCCAGCAGCTTGGTGGCAGGGTCGGTCTACGAGCAGTACTTC.

J is TRBJ1-1 and V is TRBV30, with D tentatively TRBD1 (6 bases). Per the germline V gene, CDR1 is GTSNPN and CDR2 is SVGIG (reference sequence). Trimming took 2 bases from V and 6 from J, leaving 13 bases between them. This CDR3 is built from 13 residues. CDR3 in DNA: TGTGCCTGGAGTTCACAGGGTATCTCTGAAGCTTTCTTT. Amino acids: CAWSSQGISEAFF.

This chain connects TRBV7-9 to TRBJ1-4; D remains ambiguous. CDR1 and CDR2 (germline): SEHNR, FQNEAQ (reference sequence). V shed 3 bases and J shed 7 bases, with 15 bases lying between them. CDR3 length: 15 residues. CDR3 nucleotide sequence: TGTGCCAGCAGCTTCGGGTCTGGGCGGGCTGAAAAACTGTTTTTT. It specifies CASSFGSGRAEKLFF.

The J gene is TRBJ2-7, the V gene TRBV6-5; D possibly corresponds to TRBD2 (6 bases). The CDR3 runs to 14 residues. The V gene lost 6 bases and the J gene lost 8 bases, with 20 bases spanning the gap. Looked up from germline, CDR1 is MNHEY and CDR2 is SVGAGI. Written as DNA, the CDR3 is TGTGCCAGCAGCGACGGGGGACGGGGGAAGAAGCAGTACTTC. The encoded protein is CASSDGGRGKKQYF.

This chain joins TRBV5-1 and TRBJ1-3; D remains ambiguous. This CDR3 spans 15 amino acids. In germline, CDR1 is SGHRS, CDR2 YFSETQ. With 4 bases removed from V and 1 base from J, the gap between germline ends came to 12 bases. CDR3 sequence (DNA): TGCGCCAGCAGCCAGGAAGTAGGATCTGGAAACACCATATATTTT. As protein: CASSQEVGSGNTIYF.